The 29 T cell receptor beta chains below all came from one sample that was sequenced in a study of response to subunit inactivated influenza vaccine. Via MiXCR, TCRdb re-called the RT-PCR reads, giving one row per CDR3 protein. The sample has roughly 760,000 distinct CDR3 sequences, approximately 21% seen once. Sequencing was performed on PBMCs from blood, taken around 5 days after vaccination. The source of these receptors is a man between 45 and 60 years old who received an inactivated influenza vaccine.

V gene TRBV6-5 combines with J gene TRBJ2-1, with D perhaps TRBD2 (7 bases). Trimming left V 2 bases short and J 0 bases short, with 11 bases between. The CDR3 runs 16 residues. Germline V gives CDR1 MNHEY, CDR2 SVGAGI. This CDR3 is CASSYGEGGSYNEQFF. The DNA of the CDR3 is TGTGCCAGCAGTTACGGGGAGGGGGGCTCCTACAATGAGCAGTTCTTC.

This clonotype was observed a few times. CDR3 DNA sequence: TGTGCCAGCAGTTTATCGGCCGTTAATTCACCCCTCCACTTT. Translation: CASSLSAVNSPLHF. The rearrangement links TRBV12-3 or TRBV12-4 to TRBJ1-6; D unclear. The CDR3 has 14 amino acids. V was shortened by 2 bases and J by 6 bases, with 8 bases between the two germline ends.

V is TRBV18 and J is TRBJ2-1; 11 nucleotides agree with TRBD1. Germline V lookup: CDR1 KGHSH, CDR2 LQKENI. V shed 0 bases and J 8 bases; nucleotides not matched to a gene: 6. The CDR3 loop spans 16 amino acids. CDR3 bases: TGTGCCAGCTCACCACCAGGGACAGGGGGAGGCCATGAGCAGTTCTTC. This gives the protein CASSPPGTGGGHEQFF.

This chain connects TRBV29-1 to TRBJ2-3, with D maybe TRBD1 (8 bases). Looked up from germline, CDR1 is SQVTM and CDR2 is ANQGSEA. This CDR3 contains 15 residues. Trimming took 5 bases from V and 3 from J, leaving 18 bases between them. The CDR3 sequence is CSVRGGTGITDTQYF. The CDR3 nucleotides read TGCAGCGTTCGGGGAGGGACAGGTATAACAGATACGCAGTATTTT.

The sample holds one count of this clonotype. The chain couples TRBV30 to TRBJ1-1; D is unresolved. This CDR3 region has 13 residues. Deletions cut 2 bases from V and 4 bases from J, with 11 bases between. Germline V CDR1 and CDR2: GTSNPN, SVGIG (reference sequence). The CDR3 loop reads CAWSMGLSTEAFF. The CDR3 nucleotides read TGTGCCTGGAGTATGGGTCTTAGCACTGAAGCTTTCTTT.

V usage is TRBV5-1 and J usage is TRBJ2-3, with TRBD2 matching over 12 bases. The CDR3 sequence is 16 residues long. From germline, CDR1 is SGHRS and CDR2 YFSETQ. Losses at the gene ends were 4 bases for V and 5 bases for J; bases not matched to a gene: 8. The CDR3 DNA sequence: TGCGCCAGCAGCCTCGGTGCTAGCGGGGGGGGAGATACGCAGTATTTT. Translated, it gives CASSLGASGGGDTQYF.

The gene calls are TRBV7-2 and TRBJ2-7; D remains unclear. This CDR3 is built from 16 residues. CDR1 SGHTA and CDR2 FQGNSA come from the germline V gene. V lost 5 bases and J lost 0, with 17 bases in between. This CDR3 is CASSPDGGSNSYEQYF. In nucleotides, the CDR3 is TGTGCCAGCAGCCCAGATGGCGGAAGTAACTCCTACGAGCAGTACTTC.

This clonotype occurred many times. CDR3 sequence reads: CASRRDGYNEQFF. The CDR3 nucleotides read TGTGCCAGCAGGAGGGACGGATACAATGAGCAGTTCTTC. The rearrangement links TRBV12-3 or TRBV12-4 to TRBJ2-1, with D perhaps assigned TRBD1 or TRBD2 (5 bases each). The CDR3 loop spans 13 amino acids. V lost 6 bases and J lost 4, with 10 bases in between.

V and J are TRBV12-3 or TRBV12-4 and TRBJ2-1; possibly TRBD2 for D (5 bases). The V gene lost 3 bases and the J gene lost 0 bases, with 15 bases spanning the gap. This CDR3 is built from 17 residues. The CDR3: CASSFDYSVISYNEQFF. In DNA, the CDR3 is TGTGCCAGCAGTTTTGACTACTCAGTAATCTCCTACAATGAGCAGTTCTTC.

This rearrangement joins TRBV28 to TRBJ2-7; the match to TRBD2 covers 9 bases. Germline V CDR1 and CDR2: MDHEN, SYDVKM. The length of the CDR3 is 17 residues. J gave up 0 bases and V 3 bases, and 9 bases lay outside the gene matches. The CDR3 spells CASSFPSSGVSSYEQYF. The CDR3 bases are TGTGCCAGCAGTTTCCCATCTAGCGGGGTGAGCTCCTACGAGCAGTACTTC. The complete variable domain, with remaining parts taken from reference TRBV28 and TRBJ2-7, reads DVKVTQSSRYLVKRTGEKVFLECVQDMDHENMFWYRQDPGLGLRLIYFSYDVKMKEKGDIPEGYSVSREKKERFSLILESASTNQTSMYLCASSFPSSGVSSYEQYFGPGTRLTVT.

This clonotype was seen a single time. The chain combines TRBV24-1 with TRBJ2-3, with 7 bases lining up with TRBD1. The CDR3 spans 14 residues. Trimming cost V 6 bases and J 4 bases; bases outside gene matches: 6. The germline V gene has CDR1 KGHDR and CDR2 SFDVKD. CDR3 bases: TGTGCCACCAGTCACACGACAGGGCCAGATACGCAGTATTTT. Amino acids: CATSHTTGPDTQYF.

The chain couples TRBV20-1 to TRBJ2-3; TRBD2 matches at 12 bases. The V segment lost 5 bases and the J segment 7 bases; nucleotides outside the gene matches: 7. The CDR3 length is 14 residues. The germline CDR1 and CDR2 sequences are DFQATT and SNEGSKA (reference sequence). CDR3 amino acids: CSAPTSGRLYTQYF. Here the CDR3 DNA reads TGCAGTGCTCCGACTAGCGGGAGACTTTATACGCAGTATTTT.

This chain joins TRBV7-2 and TRBJ1-2; the D gene is possibly TRBD1 (6 bases). The CDR3 consists of 15 residues. The germline V and J ends were trimmed by 2 bases and 3 bases, with 13 bases remaining between them. Germline V gene data show CDR1 as SGHTA and CDR2 as FQGNSA. CDR3 region: CASSLQGKVDYGYTF. The CDR3 bases are TGTGCCAGCAGCTTACAGGGGAAGGTCGACTATGGCTACACCTTC.

V is TRBV5-1 and J is TRBJ2-5; 10 positions match TRBD2. With V trimmed by 6 bases and J by 1 base, 15 bases remained unmatched. Germline CDR1 and CDR2: SGHRS and YFSETQ. CDR3 length: 18 amino acids. The CDR3 is CASTALLAGTRLQETQYF. The CDR3 coding sequence is TGCGCCAGCACTGCGCTACTAGCGGGGACTCGACTCCAAGAGACCCAGTACTTC.

This clonotype has just a few counts. The chain recombines TRBV7-9 with TRBJ2-7; D tentatively reads TRBD1 or TRBD2 (6 bases each). The CDR3 has 16 amino acids. The V and J ends lost 5 bases and 0 bases respectively, with 17 bases between them. Germline CDR1 reads SEHNR; CDR2 reads FQNEAQ (reference sequence). The CDR3 bases are TGTGCCAGCAGCACAGTGTGGGGGGCGAGCTCCTACGAGCAGTACTTC. This gives the protein CASSTVWGASSYEQYF.

This clonotype was counted between two and nine times. The chain recombines TRBV12-5 with TRBJ2-2, with 9 nucleotides matching TRBD2. V shed 1 base and J 4 bases; nucleotides not matched to a gene: 10. From germline, CDR1 is LGHNT and CDR2 FRNRAP. The CDR3 is made up of 18 amino acids. CDR3 nucleotide sequence: TGTGCTAGTGGTTTGGCTCCGACTAGCGGACTCTCCACCGGGGAGCTGTTTTTT. It yields the protein CASGLAPTSGLSTGELFF.

A few counts support this clonotype. This chain uses TRBV28 with TRBJ2-7; D gene unclear. Germline CDR1 and CDR2: MDHEN and SYDVKM. This CDR3 has 15 residues. Deletions cut 4 bases from V and 6 bases from J, with 19 bases between. In nucleotides, the CDR3 is TGTGCCAGCAGTTCAAATGGCGGTAGGGTCGGCGAGCAGTACTTC. Translation gives CASSSNGGRVGEQYF.

This clonotype was recorded at least ten times. The chain combines TRBV20-1 with TRBJ2-5, with 7 bases matching TRBD2. The germline CDR1 and CDR2 sequences are DFQATT and SNEGSKA (reference sequence). The CDR3 is made up of 13 amino acids. V dropped 3 bases and J dropped 1; count of bases not matched to a gene: 2. CDR3 region: CSASPGGQETQYF. In nucleotides, the CDR3 is TGCAGTGCTAGCCCGGGGGGCCAAGAGACCCAGTACTTC.

This clonotype showed up just a few times. The chain is built from TRBV24-1 and TRBJ2-2; D is uncertain. The V end was cut by 9 bases, the J end by 7 bases, with 8 bases between. Germline lookup yields CDR1 KGHDR and CDR2 SFDVKD. There are 11 residues in the CDR3. CDR3 sequence reads: CATRWDGELFF. Here the CDR3 DNA reads TGTGCCACCCGCTGGGACGGGGAGCTGTTTTTT.

There are many counts of this clonotype. This chain joins TRBV4-1 and TRBJ1-1; a possible D gene is TRBD1 (5 bases). The CDR3 runs to 14 residues. With 4 bases removed from V and 4 bases from J, the gap between germline ends came to 13 bases. From germline, CDR1 is MGHRA and CDR2 YSYEKL. The CDR3 region has the DNA TGCGCCAGCAGCCGGAGCGGGACCGGCACTGAAGCTTTCTTT. This gives the protein CASSRSGTGTEAFF.

This clonotype was counted between two and nine times. This chain joins TRBV19 and TRBJ1-1; a possible D gene is TRBD1 (5 bases). Per germline, CDR1 LNHDA and CDR2 SQIVND (reference sequence). The CDR3 has 13 residues. V was pared by 6 bases and J by 4 bases, with 12 bases between. The CDR3 DNA follows: TGTGCCAGTAGCCTAGTAGGGACCACTGAAGCTTTCTTT. Its protein is CASSLVGTTEAFF.

This clonotype was seen a handful of times. This chain connects TRBV11-2 to TRBJ2-7; 8 bases align to TRBD1. This CDR3 has 14 amino acids. CDR1 is SGHAT and CDR2 is FQNNGV in the germline V gene. The ends lost 3 bases at V and 3 bases at J; junction bases unmatched: 4. CDR3 DNA: TGTGCCAGCAGCTTCGCAGGGGGCAACTACGAGCAGTACTTC. Its translation is CASSFAGGNYEQYF.

This clonotype has only a few counts. The chain joins TRBV5-6 to TRBJ1-5, with D possibly matching TRBD1 (5 bases). The V gene lost 4 bases and the J gene lost 6 bases, with 17 bases spanning the gap. The V gene's germline CDR1 is SGHDT and CDR2 YYEEEE. This CDR3 comprises 15 residues. The chain's CDR3 is CASSRGGVERQPQHF. In DNA form, the CDR3 reads TGTGCCAGCAGCCGTGGGGGGGTTGAGCGTCAGCCCCAGCATTTT.

This chain connects TRBV5-1 to TRBJ2-5; maybe TRBD2 (6 bases). The V gene lost 5 bases and the J gene lost 3 bases, with 17 bases spanning the gap. Germline CDR1 is SGHRS and CDR2 is YFSETQ. The CDR3 spans 15 residues. CDR3 in amino acids: CASSSYGGSKETQYF. The CDR3 DNA follows: TGCGCCAGCAGTTCATACGGGGGTTCCAAAGAGACCCAGTACTTC.

V and J are TRBV7-9 and TRBJ2-5, with D perhaps TRBD1 (6 bases). Germline V gene lookup returns CDR1 SEHNR and CDR2 FQNEAQ (reference sequence). Trimming took 5 bases from V and 2 from J, leaving 12 bases between them. This CDR3 spans 14 amino acids. In DNA form, the CDR3 reads TGTGCCAGCAGCCCGGGACATATACAAGAGACCCAGTACTTC. It specifies CASSPGHIQETQYF. The whole variable domain, remainder taken from reference TRBV7-9 and TRBJ2-5, is DTGVSQNPRHKITKRGQNVTFRCDPISEHNRLYWYRQTLGQGPEFLTYFQNEAQLEKSRLLSDRFSAERPKGSFSTLEIQRTEQGDSAMYLCASSPGHIQETQYFGPGTRLLVL.

This clonotype was seen a few times. The rearrangement links TRBV20-1 to TRBJ1-5; D might be TRBD1 (6 bases). This CDR3 has 14 amino acids. Germline values: CDR1 DFQATT, CDR2 SNEGSKA (reference sequence). Trimming left V 6 bases short and J 0 bases short, with 12 bases between. The CDR3 sequence: CSATDSYSNQPQHF. CDR3 bases: TGCAGTGCGACGGACAGTTATAGCAATCAGCCCCAGCATTTT.

This clonotype occurred a few times. The V and J genes are TRBV5-1 and TRBJ1-4; the match to TRBD1 covers 8 bases. Germline lookup yields CDR1 SGHRS and CDR2 YFSETQ. This CDR3 region has 17 residues. V was clipped by 0 bases and J by 0 bases; unmatched bases: 4. CDR3 in amino acids: CASSLDPGGTTNEKLFF. The CDR3 DNA follows: TGCGCCAGCAGCTTGGATCCAGGGGGCACAACTAATGAAAAACTGTTTTTT.

V and J are TRBV7-2 and TRBJ1-1, with TRBD1 as a possible D gene (6 bases). This CDR3 comprises 14 residues. Per the germline V gene, CDR1 is SGHTA and CDR2 is FQGNSA. Trimming took off 4 bases at V and 7 bases at J, with 16 bases between the two ends. CDR3 bases: TGTGCCAGCAGCTCGGGGCGGCAGGGGCTTGAAGCTTTCTTT. Translated: CASSSGRQGLEAFF.

The chain carries TRBV7-2 and TRBJ2-1; D gene ambiguous. Trimming took 3 bases from V and 5 from J, leaving 8 bases between them. The CDR3 runs to 13 residues. Germline CDR1 is SGHTA and CDR2 is FQGNSA. In nucleotides, the CDR3 is TGTGCCAGCAGCTTTAATAGAAACAATGAGCAGTTCTTC. Translation: CASSFNRNNEQFF.